The rows below give T cell receptor beta chains drawn from one sample of a study of shared clonotypes between healthy human individuals. The method was immunoSEQ multiplex PCR; TCRdb's version includes in-frame clones alone and lacks a portion of them. Altogether 2,500,000 or so clones are present, approximately 94% being singletons, with the ten largest covering around 0.14%. The sequenced sample was naive CD4+ T cells sorted from blood. Every receptor here comes from a man between 18 and 35 years old in good health. Each CDR3 is given with its conserved first and last residue. The D gene is left open where the match is weak. Clone size appears in some rows only: once, few, many, or a class for an expanded clone.

TRBV2	15	NA	TRBJ2-1	NA	CASSERGTTYNEQFF	TGTGCCAGCAGTGAGCGCGGGACCACCTACAATGAGCAGTTCTTC
TRBV27	13	NA	TRBJ2-7	TRBD1	CASKEGTGREQYF	TGTGCCAGCAAGGAAGGGACAGGGCGGGAGCAGTACTTC
TRBV7-2	15	few	TRBJ1-5	NA	CASSAGGASNQPQHF	TGTGCCAGCAGCGCTGGGGGGGCTAGCAATCAGCCCCAGCATTTT
TRBV10-3	14	NA	TRBJ1-2	NA	CAISEKGIIQGYTF	TGTGCCATCAGTGAAAAAGGAATCATCCAGGGCTACACCTTC
TRBV6-1	15	NA	TRBJ2-7	NA	CASSAYRDMVGEQYF	TGTGCCAGCAGTGCATACCGGGACATGGTTGGAGAGCAGTACTTC
TRBV19	14	NA	TRBJ1-2	NA	CASSPPDKPYGYTF	TGTGCCAGTAGTCCCCCGGACAAGCCCTATGGCTACACCTTC
TRBV6-5	14	NA	TRBJ2-3	TRBD2	CASSWGGGTDTQYF	TGTGCCAGCAGTTGGGGGGGAGGCACAGATACGCAGTATTTT
TRBV4-3	17	NA	TRBJ2-7	TRBD2	CASSQAGTSGSPYEQYF	TGCGCCAGCAGCCAAGCAGGGACTAGCGGGAGCCCCTACGAGCAGTACTTC
TRBV10-3	15	NA	TRBJ1-5	NA	CAISPGTDSNQPQHF	TGTGCCATCAGTCCCGGGACCGATAGCAATCAGCCCCAGCATTTT
TRBV15	14	NA	TRBJ1-5	NA	CATSRFGSVQPQHF	TGTGCCACCAGCAGATTTGGGTCAGTTCAGCCCCAGCATTTT
TRBV4-3	18	NA	TRBJ2-1	TRBD2	CASSQEGLAGGGYNEQFF	TGCGCCAGCAGCCAAGAGGGGCTAGCGGGAGGGGGGTACAATGAGCAGTTCTTC
TRBV5-1	15	once	TRBJ2-1	NA	CASSLTGTTSNEQFF	TGCGCCAGCAGCTTGACCGGGACCACCTCCAATGAGCAGTTCTTC
TRBV27	15	NA	TRBJ2-1	TRBD2	CASRLAGVGHNEQFF	TGTGCCAGCAGGCTAGCGGGAGTAGGCCACAATGAGCAGTTCTTC
TRBV6-1	13	NA	TRBJ2-2	NA	CASSESLTGELFF	TGTGCCAGCAGTGAAAGCCTAACCGGGGAGCTGTTTTTT
TRBV28	13	NA	TRBJ1-2	NA	CASRLVQGRGYTF	TGTGCCAGCAGACTCGTACAGGGTCGTGGCTACACCTTC
TRBV5-1	13	NA	TRBJ1-3	NA	CASSVTLTDTIYF	TGCGCCAGCAGCGTAACACTCACGGACACCATATATTTT
TRBV7-8	13	NA	TRBJ2-7	TRBD2	CASSSGLDFEQYF	TGTGCCAGCAGCTCGGGACTAGACTTCGAGCAGTACTTC
TRBV7-9	15	once	TRBJ2-7	NA	CASSLGGVAAYEQYF	TGTGCCAGCAGCTTAGGGGGTGTAGCGGCCTACGAGCAGTACTTC
TRBV19	13	NA	TRBJ2-1	NA	CASSIGPEGEQFF	TGTGCCAGTAGTATTGGGCCAGAAGGTGAGCAGTTCTTC
TRBV19	15	NA	TRBJ1-5	NA	CASSDTGVSNQPQHF	TGTGCCAGTAGTGATACAGGAGTTAGCAATCAGCCCCAGCATTTT
TRBV6-1	15	NA	TRBJ2-2	TRBD2	CASRDRWGGTGELFF	TGTGCCAGCAGGGATAGATGGGGGGGGACCGGGGAGCTGTTTTTT
TRBV6-1	14	NA	TRBJ1-5	NA	CASSEAGGNQPQHF	TGTGCCAGCAGTGAAGCAGGGGGTAATCAGCCCCAGCATTTT
TRBV5-8	17	NA	TRBJ2-4	TRBD2	CASSFRTGLVAKNIQYF	TGTGCCAGCAGCTTTCGTACAGGACTAGTAGCCAAAAACATTCAGTACTTC
TRBV5-1	15	NA	TRBJ2-2	TRBD2	CASSLIAGNTGELFF	TGCGCCAGCAGCCTAATAGCGGGGAACACCGGGGAGCTGTTTTTT
TRBV21-1	19	NA	TRBJ2-2	NA	CASSKVLWGLGANTGELFF	NA
TRBV28	12	few	TRBJ1-5	NA	CASSLWNQPQHF	TGTGCCAGCAGTTTATGGAATCAGCCCCAGCATTTT
TRBV9	18	NA	TRBJ2-3	NA	CASSAYGRVGERTDTQYF	TGTGCCAGCAGCGCATACGGTAGGGTAGGGGAGCGCACAGATACGCAGTATTTT
TRBV5-1	17	NA	TRBJ1-6	TRBD1	CASSRSGPGTANSPLHF	TGCGCCAGCAGCCGAAGCGGTCCAGGGACAGCGAATTCACCCCTCCACTTT
TRBV6-1	14	NA	TRBJ2-7	NA	CASSFSVRSYEQYF	TGTGCCAGCAGCTTTAGCGTACGCTCCTACGAGCAGTACTTC
TRBV29-1	14	NA	TRBJ2-2	NA	CSVQGRLNTGELFF	TGCAGCGTCCAGGGACGGCTCAACACCGGGGAGCTGTTTTTT
TRBV5-5	18	NA	TRBJ1-6	TRBD1	CASSLGDRVLSYNSPLHF	TGTGCCAGCAGCTTGGGGGACAGGGTCCTCTCCTATAATTCACCCCTCCACTTT
TRBV7-2	15	NA	TRBJ2-7	TRBD2	CASRDVAGGSYEQYF	TGTGCCAGCAGAGACGTAGCGGGGGGCTCCTACGAGCAGTACTTC
TRBV2	11	few	TRBJ1-1	NA	CASLQVMEAFF	TGTGCCAGCTTACAGGTTATGGAAGCTTTCTTT
TRBV12-5	13	NA	TRBJ1-2	TRBD1	CASGLTGDYGYTF	TGTGCTAGTGGTTTGACAGGGGACTATGGCTACACCTTC
TRBV6-5	11	NA	TRBJ2-7	NA	CASSRDNEQYF	TGTGCCAGCAGCCGCGACAACGAGCAGTACTTC
TRBV10-3	14	NA	TRBJ2-3	NA	CAISETSSTDTQYF	TGTGCCATCAGTGAAACTAGCAGCACAGATACGCAGTATTTT
TRBV10-3	13	NA	TRBJ2-7	TRBD1	CAIRDRGIGEQYF	TGTGCCATCAGGGACAGGGGGATAGGCGAGCAGTACTTC
TRBV5-1	17	NA	TRBJ2-3	TRBD2	CASSLGLAGPVTDTQYF	TGCGCCAGCAGCCTAGGACTAGCGGGGCCCGTCACAGATACGCAGTATTTT
TRBV6-6	16	NA	TRBJ2-2	NA	CASRPGGRPNTGELFF	TGTGCCAGCAGGCCCGGGGGACGTCCGAACACCGGGGAGCTGTTTTTT
TRBV6-5	13	NA	TRBJ1-6	NA	CASSWGYNSPLHF	TGTGCCAGCAGTTGGGGGTATAATTCACCCCTCCACTTT
TRBV7-6	14	NA	TRBJ2-3	NA	CASSLVAGVDTQYF	TGTGCCAGCAGCTTAGTCGCAGGGGTAGATACGCAGTATTTT
TRBV20-1	10	NA	TRBJ2-7	NA	CSAPQYEQYF	TGCAGTGCACCCCAATACGAGCAGTACTTC
TRBV30	16	NA	TRBJ2-2	NA	CAWSFAGRKNTGELFF	TGTGCCTGGTCCTTCGCGGGACGGAAAAACACCGGGGAGCTGTTTTTT
TRBV27	14	NA	TRBJ1-1	NA	CASSRGRADTEAFF	TGTGCCAGCAGCAGGGGACGCGCGGACACTGAAGCTTTCTTT